The sequence of this TCR beta chain was determined in a study of cytomegalovirus exposure and HLA in healthy donors. The PCR had 60 Vbeta and 13 Jbeta primers. In the original analysis: Later, tens of millions of unique TCR beta chains were counted in an analysis, and some 9.9 million of them were shared. Sequencing used immunoSEQ multiplex PCR; TCRdb keeps in-frame clones, though not all of them. V and J calls and clone size are copied from that table; D and trimming were computed from the DNA. The sample gives around 120,000 clones, around 84% of which show up once; 3% to 4% is in the top ten. Study observations and caveats: An observed cluster of highly shared sequence variants was recorded as a likely sequencing artifact. Previously analyzed data showed that most TCR beta V segments were productive at a frequency of about 87% or about 30%.

The germline gives CDR1 MNHEY, CDR2 SVGAGI. The CDR3 totals 12 residues. V was cut by 6 bases and J by 11 bases, with 16 bases left in between. On this clone itself: As yet, its antigen is unknown.

This sequence joins TRBV6-5 and TRBJ1-1; TRBD1 is a possible D gene (6 bases). Sequenced material: PBMCs. This TCR was recovered from a young woman in good health and CMV-seropositive. The CDR3 DNA reads TGTGCCAGCAGGTTCCGTGGGGGCCAGGCTTTCTTT. This sequence encodes CASRFRGGQAFF.